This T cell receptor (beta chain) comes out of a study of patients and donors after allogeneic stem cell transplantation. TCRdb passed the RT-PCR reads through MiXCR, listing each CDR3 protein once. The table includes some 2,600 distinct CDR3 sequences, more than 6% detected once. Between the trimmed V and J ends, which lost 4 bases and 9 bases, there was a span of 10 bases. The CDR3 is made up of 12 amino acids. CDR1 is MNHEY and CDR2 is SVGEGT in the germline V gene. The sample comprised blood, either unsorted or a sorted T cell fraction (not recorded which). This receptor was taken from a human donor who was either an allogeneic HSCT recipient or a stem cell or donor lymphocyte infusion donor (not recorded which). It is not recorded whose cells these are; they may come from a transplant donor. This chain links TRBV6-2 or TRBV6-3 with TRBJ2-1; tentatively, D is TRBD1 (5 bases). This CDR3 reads CASSSRQFEQFF. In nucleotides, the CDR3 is TGTGCCAGCAGTTCCCGACAGTTTGAGCAGTTCTTC.